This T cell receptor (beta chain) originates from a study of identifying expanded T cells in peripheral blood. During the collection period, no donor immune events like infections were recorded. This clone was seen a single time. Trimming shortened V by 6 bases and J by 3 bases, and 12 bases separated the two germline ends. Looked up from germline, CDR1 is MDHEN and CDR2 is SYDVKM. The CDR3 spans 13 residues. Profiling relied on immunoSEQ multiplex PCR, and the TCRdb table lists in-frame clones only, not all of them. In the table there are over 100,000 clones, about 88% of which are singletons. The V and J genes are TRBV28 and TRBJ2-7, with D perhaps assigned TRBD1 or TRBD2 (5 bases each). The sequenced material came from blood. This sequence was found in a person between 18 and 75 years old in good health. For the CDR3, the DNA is TGTGCCAGCAGATTGAGGGGCCTCTACGAGCAGTACTTC. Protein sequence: CASRLRGLYEQYF.